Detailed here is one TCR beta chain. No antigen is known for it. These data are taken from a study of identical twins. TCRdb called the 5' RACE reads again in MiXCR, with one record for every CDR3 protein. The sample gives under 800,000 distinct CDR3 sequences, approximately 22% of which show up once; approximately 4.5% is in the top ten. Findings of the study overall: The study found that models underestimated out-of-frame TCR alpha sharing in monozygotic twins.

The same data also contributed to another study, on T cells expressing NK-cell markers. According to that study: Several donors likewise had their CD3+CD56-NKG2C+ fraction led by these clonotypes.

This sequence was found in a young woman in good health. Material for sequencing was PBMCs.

The CDR3 DNA follows: TGTGCCAGCTGCGGGGGTTTCCTGGATACGCAGTATTTT. Its translation: CASCGGFLDTQYF. The genes are TRBV7-9 and TRBJ2-3; 7 bases are a match to TRBD2. J lost 6 bases, V lost 8 bases, and 8 bases had no gene match. The germline gives CDR1 SEHNR, CDR2 FQNEAQ (reference sequence). The CDR3 extends over 13 amino acids.